This TCR beta chain was observed in a study of shared clonotypes between healthy human individuals. Notes on the study in general: Large sequencing depth failed to make sorted-subset sequencing complete, rarefaction showed. Non-shared clonotypes displayed generation probabilities falling below those of clonotypes present in all four donors.

On this clone: The antigen is not known.

TCRdb keeps only in-frame clones here, not all; method: immunoSEQ multiplex PCR. The sample carries millions of clones, more than 80% recorded once. The specimen sequenced was naive CD4+ T cells sorted from blood. Subset denoted: CD45RA+ positively selected. The clonotype originates from a man between 18 and 35 years old in good health.

The CDR3 nucleotides are TGTGCCAGCAGCGTTAGAGAGGGACCTAACGAGCAGTACTTC. It encodes CASSVREGPNEQYF. This chain links TRBV7-2 with TRBJ2-7, with D perhaps matching TRBD1 or TRBD2 (5 bases each). The V gene lost 5 bases and the J gene lost 5 bases, with 16 bases spanning the gap. The CDR3 is 14 residues long. Germline V gene sequence: CDR1 SGHTA, CDR2 FQGNSA.